A single sample gave rise to the 25 T cell receptor beta chains below, sequenced in a study of blood T cell repertoires in COVID-19 (dated by TCRdb to 2020 to 2022). The library was prepared using the immunoSEQ multiplex PCR assay. TCRdb re-hosts the immuneACCESS table, in-frame sequences only. Its copies lack some clones; in the studies checked, an unresolved V gene accounts for under half of them, and the cause for the rest is not known. Across this sample there are more than 70,000 clones, with around 90% seen only once. About 5.3% of the sample belongs to the ten largest clones. The sequencing input was peripheral blood. All receptors come from a man in his fifties with active COVID-19.

The V call is TRBV6-5, the J call TRBJ2-6; D uncertain. V dropped 6 bases and J dropped 0 bases, with 6 bases sitting between them. CDR1 and CDR2 from the germline V gene are MNHEY and SVGAGI. The CDR3 runs 14 residues. CDR3 residues: CASSRLSGANVLTF. CDR3 DNA: TGTGCCAGCAGCCGACTCTCTGGGGCCAACGTCCTGACTTTC.

The rearrangement joins TRBV4-1 to TRBJ2-1; 8 bases line up with TRBD1. This CDR3 is 14 amino acids long. Germline-derived CDR1 and CDR2 are MGHRA and YSYEKL. V gave up 5 bases and J gave up 8 bases; unmatched junction bases: 8. This CDR3 is CASSSADRGDEQFF. The CDR3 DNA reads TGCGCCAGCAGCTCCGCCGACAGGGGAGATGAGCAGTTCTTC.

The rearrangement joins TRBV3-1 (or the pseudogene TRBV3-2) to TRBJ1-1; D gene unclear. The germline V gene encodes CDR1 LGHDT and CDR2 YNNKEL (reference sequence). The CDR3 runs 15 residues. Trimming left V 4 bases short and J 4 bases short, with 16 bases between. The DNA of the CDR3 is TGTGCCAGCAGCCGCCAAGCGGGGAGCGGCACTGAAGCTTTCTTT. Residues: CASSRQAGSGTEAFF.

The chain recombines TRBV19 with TRBJ2-3, with D perhaps matching TRBD1 (5 bases). This CDR3 contains 15 residues. V lost 3 bases to trimming and J lost 2 bases, with 12 bases between them. Germline CDR1 reads LNHDA; CDR2 reads SQIVND (reference sequence). CDR3 protein: CASSILPGPTDTQYF. The CDR3 DNA follows: TGTGCCAGTAGTATTCTACCAGGGCCCACAGATACGCAGTATTTT.

The gene calls are TRBV7-2 and TRBJ1-3; D remains unclear. CDR1 is SGHTA, CDR2 FQGNSA, per germline. CDR3 length: 15 residues. Trimming shortened V by 5 bases and J by 4 bases, and 15 bases separated the two germline ends. The DNA of the CDR3 is TGTGCCAGCAGCCAAACTCCGGGTTCCGGAAACACCATATATTTT. Translation gives CASSQTPGSGNTIYF.

V usage is TRBV6-5 and J usage is TRBJ1-6; 7 bases align to TRBD1. V lost 7 bases and J lost 7; bases outside the gene matches: 1. This CDR3 contains 12 residues. The V gene's germline CDR1 is MNHEY and CDR2 SVGAGI. The CDR3, as DNA: TGTGCCAGCAAACAGGGGAATTCACCCCTCCACTTT. Protein: CASKQGNSPLHF.

This clone occurred many times. The V gene is TRBV21-1, the J gene TRBJ1-1; TRBD1 reflects the table's D call only, with no check against the DNA. TRBV21-1 is a recognized pseudogene. The CDR3 has 14 amino acids. CDR3 sequence reads: CASSIQQASIEAFF. For the CDR3, the DNA is TGTGCCAGCAGCATCCAACAGGCCTCGATTGAAGCTTTCTTT.

The chain is built from TRBV6-4 and TRBJ2-7; D possibly corresponds to TRBD2 (7 bases). Germline V gene data show CDR1 as MRHNA and CDR2 as SNTAGT. The CDR3 runs 14 residues. V shed 0 bases and J shed 6 bases, with 12 bases lying between them. The CDR3 loop reads CASSDSLGGGEQYF. In DNA form, the CDR3 reads TGTGCCAGCAGTGACTCGCTGGGAGGGGGCGAGCAGTACTTC.

The chain uses TRBV15 and TRBJ2-3; TRBD2 aligns across 11 bases. Per germline, CDR1 LNHNV and CDR2 YYDKDF (reference sequence). V lost 8 bases, J lost 0 bases, and 10 bases stayed unmatched. The CDR3 covers 17 residues. DNA for the CDR3: TGTGCCACCTTAGCGGGAGGGCGAAAGACTAGCACAGATACGCAGTATTTT. Translation gives CATLAGGRKTSTDTQYF.

The genes are TRBV28 and TRBJ2-7; 12 positions match TRBD1. Germline-derived CDR1 and CDR2 are MDHEN and SYDVKM. Trimming at V came to 7 bases and at J to 7 bases, leaving 11 bases not matched to a gene. This CDR3 has 15 residues. The CDR3 loop reads CASMIPGQGALEQYF. The CDR3 bases are TGTGCCAGCATGATCCCGGGACAGGGGGCTTTGGAGCAGTACTTC.

As DNA, the CDR3 is TGTGCCATCCAGGGGTCAGGGTCCTACAATGAGCAGTTCTTC. This gives the protein CAIQGSGSYNEQFF. The rearrangement uses TRBV6-5 and TRBJ2-1, with a weak D call TRBD1 (6 bases). CDR3 length: 14 amino acids. The germline gives CDR1 MNHEY, CDR2 SVGAGI. Trimming removed 10 bases at V and 1 base at J, with 14 bases between.

This chain links TRBV7-8 with TRBJ2-1; D possibly corresponds to TRBD1 (6 bases). The CDR3 covers 14 residues. The germline V and J ends were trimmed by 2 bases and 2 bases, with 7 bases remaining between them. CDR1 SGHVS and CDR2 FQNEAQ come from the germline V gene. DNA of the CDR3: TGTGCCAGCAGCTTACAGGGGCCCTACAATGAGCAGTTCTTC. Protein product: CASSLQGPYNEQFF.

This clone was detected only once. The rearrangement uses TRBV28 and TRBJ2-2; 12 bases map to TRBD2. The CDR3 is 15 residues long. Germline CDR1 is MDHEN and CDR2 is SYDVKM. V shed 9 bases, J shed 1 base, and the junction held 3 bases outside the gene matches. CDR3 in amino acids: CASSLAGGNTGELFF. In DNA, the CDR3 is TGTGCCAGTTCACTAGCGGGAGGGAACACCGGGGAGCTGTTTTTT.

The gene calls are TRBV6-2 or TRBV6-3 and TRBJ1-4, with D possibly being TRBD1 (5 bases). Trimming removed 6 bases from V and 8 bases from J, with 16 bases in between. The length of the CDR3 is 14 residues. Germline V gene data show CDR1 as MNHEY and CDR2 as SVGEGT. The CDR3 nucleotides are TGTGCCAGCAGCGAATACAGGCCCTGGGAAAAACTGTTTTTT. It codes for CASSEYRPWEKLFF.

The chain has TRBV4-2 and TRBJ2-3; 16 bases line up with TRBD2. Germline CDR1 LGHNA, CDR2 YNFKEQ. This CDR3 has 19 residues. The J segment lost 8 bases and the V segment lost 5 bases, leaving 16 bases of the junction unmatched. The CDR3 DNA reads TGTGCCAGCAGCTACCTAACCGGGACTAGCGGGAGGGCCGGGGGTACGCAGTATTTT. Its translation is CASSYLTGTSGRAGGTQYF.

The chain is built from TRBV5-6 and TRBJ2-7; the D gene is possibly TRBD1 (5 bases). Germline V gene sequence: CDR1 SGHDT, CDR2 YYEEEE. V was clipped by 4 bases and J by 6 bases, with 11 bases between them. The CDR3 is 12 amino acids. As DNA, the CDR3 is TGTGCCAGCAGCATCAGGGTCTCCGAGCAGTACTTC. It specifies CASSIRVSEQYF.

The V gene is TRBV27, the J gene TRBJ2-1; 8 positions agree with TRBD2. The CDR3 is 19 residues long. Germline assignment: CDR1 MNHEY and CDR2 SMNVEV (reference sequence). After removal of 1 base from V and 5 bases from J, the junction contained 16 bases not matched to a gene. The CDR3 region is CASSLLSRGGTYLNNEQFF. In DNA form, the CDR3 reads TGTGCCAGCAGTTTATTGTCTCGGGGGGGGACATACCTGAACAATGAGCAGTTCTTC.

The chain has TRBV5-8 and TRBJ1-1; D remains unclear. Germline V lookup: CDR1 SGHTS, CDR2 YDEGEE. This CDR3 comprises 18 residues. V was pared by 1 base and J by 3 bases, with 22 bases between. The CDR3 coding sequence is TGTGCCAGCAGCTTGACCCTATCCGCCGGAGGGCAAGACACTGAAGCTTTCTTT. It encodes CASSLTLSAGGQDTEAFF.

The CDR3 spells CASSLGQFYGYTF. The CDR3 region has the DNA TGTGCCAGCAGCTTAGGGCAGTTCTATGGCTACACCTTC. The chain is built from TRBV11-2 and TRBJ1-2; D gene ambiguous. Trimming took off 1 base at V and 4 bases at J, with 7 bases between the two ends. The CDR3 is made up of 13 amino acids. CDR1 SGHAT and CDR2 FQNNGV come from the germline V gene.

This clone was recorded only once. V and J are TRBV6-5 and TRBJ1-4; TRBD1 is a possible D gene (5 bases). CDR1 and CDR2 from the germline V gene are MNHEY and SVGAGI. The CDR3 extends over 13 amino acids. V was trimmed by 6 bases and J by 8 bases, leaving 13 bases between them. The CDR3 DNA sequence: TGTGCCAGCAGCGGGACTTTGGCCGAAAAACTGTTTTTT. It translates to CASSGTLAEKLFF.

The chain uses TRBV4-2 and TRBJ1-5; unclear D gene. The CDR3 contains 14 residues. The V end was cut by 4 bases, the J end by 0 bases, with 7 bases between. Per the germline V gene, CDR1 is LGHNA and CDR2 is YNFKEQ. The CDR3 bases are TGTGCCAGCAGCCTTGCGAATAGCAATCAGCCCCAGCATTTT. It is translated as CASSLANSNQPQHF.

This clone was seen just once. The rearrangement joins TRBV18 to TRBJ2-3; 8 nucleotides agree with TRBD1. With V trimmed by 5 bases and J by 2 bases, 15 bases remained unmatched. The CDR3 covers 18 residues. The V gene's germline CDR1 is KGHSH and CDR2 LQKENI. DNA of the CDR3: TGTGCCAGCTCAGCGACGATCTCAGGGGGCTCTATCACAGATACGCAGTATTTT. This encodes CASSATISGGSITDTQYF.

The CDR3 region has the DNA TGCGCCAGCAGCCAAGCGAGGACAGGGAACTATGGCTACACCTTC. It encodes CASSQARTGNYGYTF. This rearrangement joins TRBV4-3 to TRBJ1-2, with 8 nucleotides matching TRBD1. V dropped 1 base and J dropped 2; count of bases not matched to a gene: 3. The CDR3 length is 15 residues. Germline loops: CDR1 LGHNA, CDR2 YSLEER.

The chain uses TRBV7-8 and TRBJ2-1; the D gene is possibly TRBD1 (5 bases). CDR1 SGHVS and CDR2 FQNEAQ come from the germline V gene. The CDR3 length is 15 residues. The V gene lost 3 bases and the J gene lost 0 bases, with 9 bases spanning the gap. This chain's CDR3 is CASSFDRRSYNEQFF. In nucleotides, the CDR3 is TGTGCCAGCAGCTTTGACAGACGCTCCTACAATGAGCAGTTCTTC. Variable domain in full (rest from reference TRBV7-8 and TRBJ2-1): GAGVSQSPRYKVAKRGQDVALRCDPISGHVSLFWYQQALGQGPEFLTYFQNEAQLDKSGLPSDRFFAERPEGSVSTLKIQRTQQEDSAVYLCASSFDRRSYNEQFFGPGTRLTVL.

The rearrangement links TRBV18 to TRBJ2-6; 7 bases agree with TRBD1. Per germline, CDR1 KGHSH and CDR2 LQKENI. CDR3 length: 16 amino acids. Trimming at V came to 6 bases and at J to 2 bases, leaving 7 bases not matched to a gene. The CDR3 nucleotides read TGTGCCAGCTCGAATTCAGGGGGAACTGGGGCCAACGTCCTGACTTTC. Protein product: CASSNSGGTGANVLTF. Full variable domain (outside the CDR3, taken from reference TRBV18 and TRBJ2-6): NAGVMQNPRHLVRRRGQEARLRCSPMKGHSHVYWYRQLPEEGLKFMVYLQKENIIDESGMPKERFSAEFPKEGPSILRIQQVVRGDSAAYFCASSNSGGTGANVLTFGAGSRLTVL.